Detailed here is one T cell receptor beta chain. The antigen is unknown. This CDR3 has 16 residues. Germline values: CDR1 MNHEY, CDR2 SVGAGI. Germline trimming cut 4 bases from V and 6 bases from J; bases unmatched to any gene: 13. The data belong to a study of PD-1 blockade in classical Hodgkin lymphoma. Study outcomes and limitations: Relapsed/refractory patients reportedly had the lowest baseline TCR diversity, below newly diagnosed patients, who were below healthy donors. Complete responders showed a baseline diversity that resembled the diversity of newly diagnosed patients. Researchers reported that CD4+ TCR diversity, though not CD8+, rose significantly by C4D1.

All patients relapsed after autologous stem cell transplantation, and brentuximab vedotin exposure varied. Complete response, partial response or progressive disease constituted the best response categories observed. Profiled with immunoSEQ multiplex PCR; TCRdb holds only in-frame clones, not every one. The table has 45,000 to 55,000 clones, about 85% seen once; the top ten hold roughly 15%. The chain has TRBV6-5 and TRBJ1-2; 8 positions agree with TRBD1. The clonotype was recovered from a human donor with classical Hodgkin lymphoma. The material was peripheral blood mononuclear cells (PBMCs), obtained at baseline. CDR3 DNA sequence: TGTGCCAGCAGTTCCCTCACAGGGGGATTAGGAGATGGCTACACCTTC. Amino acid sequence: CASSSLTGGLGDGYTF.